The 31 T cell receptor beta chains reported below all come from one sample, sequenced in a study of beta chain features in type 1 diabetes. Overall study findings and caveats: For Type 1 diabetes patients, all four CD4+ subsets carried TCRB CDR3s that were moderately but significantly shorter.

Expressed TCRB transcripts got sequenced, as all isolated RNA was reverse transcribed. Profiled with immunoSEQ multiplex PCR; TCRdb holds only in-frame clones, not every one. The sample consists of 550,000 to 850,000 clones, around 15% of them appearing once. These TCRs are of unknown antigen specificity. The sample consisted of naive CD4+ T cells from blood. The receptor source for this set is a man aged 18 to 35 with type 1 diabetes.

The chain couples TRBV11-3 to TRBJ2-2; 8 positions agree with TRBD1. The germline CDR1 and CDR2 sequences are SGHNT and YENEEA. The CDR3 spans 16 residues. Trimming took 4 bases from V and 4 from J; bases not matched to a gene: 8. This chain's CDR3 is CASSSWTGSGTGELFF. CDR3 bases: TGTGCCAGCAGCTCCTGGACAGGGTCGGGCACCGGGGAGCTGTTTTTT. The variable domain in full, completed from reference TRBV11-3 and TRBJ2-2, reads EAGVVQSPRYKIIEKKQPVAFWCNPISGHNTLYWYLQNLGQGPELLIRYENEEAVDDSQLPKDRFSAERLKGVDSTLKIQPAELGDSAVYLCASSSWTGSGTGELFFGEGSRLTVL.

The V call is TRBV7-8, the J call TRBJ2-5; 10 bases line up with TRBD1. The CDR3 runs 15 residues. Germline V gene sequence: CDR1 SGHVS, CDR2 FQNEAQ. The trim removed 7 bases at V and 13 bases at J, leaving 18 bases unmatched. This CDR3 reads CASNSWSGTGDGRYF. The CDR3 bases are TGTGCCAGCAACTCATGGTCCGGGACAGGGGATGGTCGGTACTTC.

There are a few counts of this clone. The genes are TRBV5-6 and TRBJ2-1, with D hard to call. The germline V and J ends were trimmed by 3 bases and 4 bases, with 5 bases remaining between them. The CDR3 spans 12 residues. Per the germline V gene, CDR1 is SGHDT and CDR2 is YYEEEE. The CDR3, as DNA: TGTGCCAGCAGCTCACTTTACAATGAGCAGTTCTTC. Translated, it gives CASSSLYNEQFF.

V is TRBV7-2 and J is TRBJ1-2; D may be TRBD1 (5 bases). V dropped 5 bases and J dropped 12 bases, with 19 bases sitting between them. Germline lookup yields CDR1 SGHTA and CDR2 FQGNSA. CDR3 length: 13 residues. The CDR3 nucleotides read TGTGCCAGCAGCGAAACGTGGACAACCAGTCACACCTTC. Translated: CASSETWTTSHTF.

In its sample, this clone was seen a few times. Different DNA sequences within this sample yield the same CDR3. The chain carries TRBV30 and TRBJ2-5; no reliable D call. The V and J ends lost 1 base and 2 bases respectively, with 2 bases between them. Per germline, CDR1 GTSNPN and CDR2 SVGIG (reference sequence). This CDR3 is 11 amino acids long. CDR3 sequence (DNA): TGTGCCTGGAGTGGTCAAGAGACCCAGTACTTC. Its translation is CAWSGQETQYF.

The chain combines TRBV27 with TRBJ2-2; D unclear. Germline V gene lookup returns CDR1 MNHEY and CDR2 SMNVEV (reference sequence). Trimming pared 3 bases from V and 6 bases from J, leaving 2 bases between. CDR3 length: 11 amino acids. The CDR3 sequence: CASSLAGELFF. CDR3 nucleotide sequence: TGTGCCAGCAGTTTGGCCGGGGAGCTGTTTTTT.

The J gene is TRBJ2-3, the V gene TRBV5-1; D call uncertain. The germline V gene encodes CDR1 SGHRS and CDR2 YFSETQ. CDR3 length: 15 amino acids. The ends were cut back, 3 bases at V and 0 bases at J, with 11 bases in the middle. The CDR3 nucleotides read TGCGCCAGCAGCTGGTACTTATCTAGCACAGATACGCAGTATTTT. This sequence encodes CASSWYLSSTDTQYF.

The chain uses TRBV28 and TRBJ2-2; perhaps D is TRBD1 or TRBD2 (5 bases each). Germline V gene sequence: CDR1 MDHEN, CDR2 SYDVKM. The CDR3 sequence is 14 residues long. The V and J ends lost 6 bases and 0 bases respectively, with 8 bases between them. The CDR3 DNA sequence: TGTGCCAGCAGAGGGGACCCGAACACCGGGGAGCTGTTTTTT. Its protein is CASRGDPNTGELFF.

The chain carries TRBV6-1 and TRBJ2-3, with TRBD2 identical over 14 bases. The CDR3 is 18 residues long. Germline-derived CDR1 and CDR2 are MNHNS and SASEGT. Trimming cost V 4 bases and J 1 base; bases outside gene matches: 7. The CDR3 DNA follows: TGTGCCAGCAGTGCAACGGGACTAGCGGGGGTTGGCACAGATACGCAGTATTTT. Encoded protein: CASSATGLAGVGTDTQYF.

This rearrangement joins TRBV5-1 to TRBJ2-2; D may be TRBD1 (5 bases). The CDR3 loop spans 15 amino acids. The V and J ends lost 2 bases and 3 bases respectively, with 11 bases between them. From germline, CDR1 is SGHRS and CDR2 YFSETQ. As DNA, the CDR3 is TGCGCCAGCAGCTTCGGCAGGGATCACACCGGGGAGCTGTTTTTT. It translates to CASSFGRDHTGELFF.

As DNA, the CDR3 is TGTGCCAGCAGCTTTCTCACAGGGCCCACCTACGAGCAGTACTTC. Translation gives CASSFLTGPTYEQYF. The chain recombines TRBV7-3 with TRBJ2-7; D perhaps matches TRBD1 (6 bases). The V end was cut by 3 bases, the J end by 2 bases, with 14 bases between. Looked up from germline, CDR1 is SGHTA and CDR2 is FQGTGA. The CDR3 totals 15 residues.

The V call is TRBV10-2, the J call TRBJ1-1; 8 positions agree with TRBD1. J lost 1 base, V lost 7 bases, and 2 bases had no gene match. This CDR3 contains 13 residues. Germline V gene data show CDR1 as WSHSY and CDR2 as SAAADI. CDR3 amino acids: CASTQGANTEAFF. CDR3 bases: TGCGCCAGCACCCAGGGGGCGAACACTGAAGCTTTCTTT.

This clone was seen a few times. V and J are TRBV4-1 and TRBJ2-1; maybe TRBD2 (6 bases). V lost 0 bases to trimming and J lost 2 bases, with 8 bases between them. CDR1 is MGHRA, CDR2 YSYEKL, per germline. This CDR3 region has 15 residues. The CDR3 loop is CASSQDGGTYNEQFF. The CDR3 region has the DNA TGCGCCAGCAGCCAAGATGGGGGGACCTACAATGAGCAGTTCTTC.

The gene calls are TRBV5-1 and TRBJ2-1; unclear D gene. The CDR3 extends over 15 amino acids. Trimming left V 4 bases short and J 3 bases short, with 14 bases between. Germline CDR1 and CDR2: SGHRS and YFSETQ. The CDR3 DNA reads as TGCGCCAGCAGCGTCCCTAGTGGGATCTACAATGAGCAGTTCTTC. The encoded protein is CASSVPSGIYNEQFF.

The rearrangement links TRBV15 to TRBJ1-6; D gene uncertain. The CDR3 contains 13 residues. CDR1 is LNHNV and CDR2 is YYDKDF in the germline V gene (reference sequence). Trimming cost V 0 bases and J 8 bases, with 5 bases left between them. In DNA form, the CDR3 reads TGTGCCACCAGCAGAGATGGGTATTCACCCCTCCACTTT. This translates into CATSRDGYSPLHF. The full variable domain, completed using reference TRBV15 and TRBJ1-6, is DAMVIQNPRYQVTQFGKPVTLSCSQTLNHNVMYWYQQKSSQAPKLLFHYYDKDFNNEADTPDNFQSRRPNTSFCFLDIRSPGLGDTAMYLCATSRDGYSPLHFGNGTRLTVT.

This clone was observed a few times. The chain recombines TRBV14 with TRBJ2-5, with a weak D call TRBD1 (5 bases). Per germline, CDR1 SGHDN and CDR2 FVKESK. Trimming stripped 0 bases from V and 4 bases from J, with 12 bases between. This CDR3 has 15 amino acids. CDR3 loop: CASSQELGVRETQYF. Written as DNA, the CDR3 is TGTGCCAGCAGCCAAGAGTTAGGGGTGCGAGAGACCCAGTACTTC.

The rearrangement uses TRBV2 and TRBJ1-1; D gene uncertain. Trimming took off 5 bases at V and 4 bases at J, with 8 bases between the two ends. The length of the CDR3 is 12 residues. Germline V gene lookup returns CDR1 SNHLY and CDR2 FYNNEI. The CDR3 coding sequence is TGTGCCAGCAGTAATGCGGTCACTGAAGCTTTCTTT. Translated, it gives CASSNAVTEAFF.

This clone was seen more than once but under ten times. DNA for the CDR3: TGTGCCAGTAGTAACCAGGGGATGAACACTGAAGCTTTCTTT. This codes for CASSNQGMNTEAFF. The gene calls are TRBV19 and TRBJ1-1; TRBD1 might be the D (6 bases). V lost 4 bases to trimming and J lost 0 bases, with 9 bases between them. The CDR3 spans 14 residues. The germline gives CDR1 LNHDA, CDR2 SQIVND (reference sequence).

This clone was seen a handful of times. V gene TRBV19 combines with J gene TRBJ2-7; D possibly corresponds to TRBD1 (6 bases). From germline, CDR1 is LNHDA and CDR2 SQIVND (reference sequence). The CDR3 totals 14 residues. Trimming took off 3 bases at V and 6 bases at J, with 15 bases between the two ends. Written as DNA, the CDR3 is TGTGCCAGTAGTATTGGACAGACGCAGGGCGAGCAGTACTTC. Amino acid sequence: CASSIGQTQGEQYF.

The chain couples TRBV18 to TRBJ1-1; 12 nucleotides agree with TRBD1. The CDR3 totals 18 residues. The V and J ends lost 3 bases and 8 bases, in that order; junction bases with no gene match: 16. Looked up from germline, CDR1 is KGHSH and CDR2 is LQKENI. In DNA, the CDR3 is TGTGCCAGCTCACCTCAGAGCCTGGGACAGGGGGCTCGGTCAGAAGCTTTCTTT. Amino acids: CASSPQSLGQGARSEAFF.

J is TRBJ1-2 and V is TRBV30; TRBD1 might be the D (6 bases). Trimming cost V 1 base and J 6 bases, with 9 bases left between them. Germline loops: CDR1 GTSNPN, CDR2 SVGIG (reference sequence). The CDR3 extends over 12 amino acids. The CDR3, as DNA: TGTGCCTGGAGTGACAGGGTCGATGGCTACACCTTC. Protein: CAWSDRVDGYTF.

This clone was counted only a few times. The rearrangement joins TRBV27 to TRBJ1-1, with no clear D. The CDR3 extends over 13 amino acids. Trimming took 6 bases from V and 7 from J, leaving 15 bases between them. CDR1 MNHEY and CDR2 SMNVEV come from the germline V gene (reference sequence). The CDR3: CASSLNPGNEAFF. For the CDR3, the DNA is TGTGCCAGCAGCCTAAATCCCGGGAATGAAGCTTTCTTT.

The chain has TRBV10-3 and TRBJ2-1; 9 nucleotides agree with TRBD1. Trimming removed 7 bases from V and 6 bases from J; junction bases left unmatched: 7. The CDR3 covers 14 residues. The germline CDR1 and CDR2 sequences are ENHRY and SYGVKD. CDR3 coding DNA: TGTGCCATCAACAGACAGGGGGAGGGCAATGAGCAGTTCTTC. Amino acid sequence: CAINRQGEGNEQFF.

The rearrangement joins TRBV15 to TRBJ1-2, with a weak D call TRBD1 (5 bases). In germline, CDR1 is LNHNV, CDR2 YYDKDF (reference sequence). V lost 0 bases and J lost 5, with 16 bases in between. CDR3 length equals 16 residues. CDR3 protein: CATSRDRGPLGYGYTF. The CDR3 nucleotides read TGTGCCACCAGCAGAGATAGGGGTCCCTTAGGGTATGGCTACACCTTC.

The J gene is TRBJ2-3, the V gene TRBV7-9; 12 nucleotides match TRBD2. Germline lookup yields CDR1 SEHNR and CDR2 FQNEAQ (reference sequence). The CDR3 extends over 17 amino acids. V shed 5 bases and J 7 bases; nucleotides not matched to a gene: 13. For the CDR3, the DNA is TGTGCCAGCAGCCCCCACGCTAGCGGGGGGGCCGGGTATACGCAGTATTTT. It is translated as CASSPHASGGAGYTQYF.

The V call is TRBV5-1, the J call TRBJ2-2; D uncertain. Germline V CDR1 and CDR2: SGHRS, YFSETQ. V lost 0 bases, J lost 6 bases, and 9 bases lay in between. The CDR3 is 14 amino acids. This CDR3 reads CASSLGADAGELFF. Here the CDR3 DNA reads TGCGCCAGCAGCTTGGGGGCTGATGCCGGGGAGCTGTTTTTT.

The CDR3 protein is CASSRPGQGNQPQHF. The CDR3 coding sequence is TGTGCCAGCAGCCGCCCGGGACAGGGCAATCAGCCCCAGCATTTT. This rearrangement joins TRBV5-6 to TRBJ1-5, with 8 bases fitting TRBD1. Germline V lookup: CDR1 SGHDT, CDR2 YYEEEE. Germline trimming cut 4 bases from V and 2 bases from J; bases unmatched to any gene: 5. The CDR3 runs to 15 residues. The complete variable domain, with remaining parts taken from reference TRBV5-6 and TRBJ1-5, reads DAGVTQSPTHLIKTRGQQVTLRCSPKSGHDTVSWYQQALGQGPQFIFQYYEEEERQRGNFPDRFSGHQFPNYSSELNVNALLLGDSALYLCASSRPGQGNQPQHFGDGTRLSIL.

This clone was detected only a few times. This chain joins TRBV2 and TRBJ1-5, with D tentatively TRBD1 (5 bases). The germline CDR1 and CDR2 sequences are SNHLY and FYNNEI. The CDR3 runs to 14 residues. Trimming shortened V by 3 bases and J by 7 bases, and 13 bases separated the two germline ends. The CDR3 bases are TGTGCCAGCAGTGACAGGGCCGGGGTCCAGCCCCAGCATTTT. Its translation: CASSDRAGVQPQHF.

The rearrangement uses TRBV4-1 and TRBJ2-3; possibly TRBD1 for D (5 bases). Germline CDR1 and CDR2: MGHRA and YSYEKL. With 0 bases removed from V and 6 bases from J, the gap between germline ends came to 19 bases. The CDR3 is 17 residues long. CDR3 sequence reads: CASSQEISAAGRDTQYF. CDR3 coding DNA: TGCGCCAGCAGCCAAGAGATAAGTGCGGCAGGGCGGGATACGCAGTATTTT.

There are a few counts of this clone. The J gene is TRBJ2-5, the V gene TRBV9; the match to TRBD1 covers 10 bases. CDR3 length: 14 amino acids. V shed 3 bases and J 4 bases; nucleotides not matched to a gene: 3. The germline CDR1 and CDR2 sequences are SGDLS and YYNGEE. In DNA, the CDR3 is TGTGCCAGCAGCGCCGGACAGGGGGGAGAGACCCAGTACTTC. Translated: CASSAGQGGETQYF. Based on the CDR3 plus reference TRBV9 and TRBJ2-5, the full variable domain is DSGVTQTPKHLITATGQRVTLRCSPRSGDLSVYWYQQSLDQGLQFLIQYYNGEERAKGNILERFSAQQFPDLHSELNLSSLELGDSALYFCASSAGQGGETQYFGPGTRLLVL.

This chain connects TRBV6-5 to TRBJ2-7; perhaps TRBD1 as D (5 bases). V dropped 11 bases and J dropped 2 bases, with 13 bases sitting between them. Per the germline V gene, CDR1 is MNHEY and CDR2 is SVGAGI. The CDR3 has 12 amino acids. CDR3 bases: TGTGCCGTGGGGAAGGGGACCTACGAGCAGTACTTC. It is translated as CAVGKGTYEQYF.